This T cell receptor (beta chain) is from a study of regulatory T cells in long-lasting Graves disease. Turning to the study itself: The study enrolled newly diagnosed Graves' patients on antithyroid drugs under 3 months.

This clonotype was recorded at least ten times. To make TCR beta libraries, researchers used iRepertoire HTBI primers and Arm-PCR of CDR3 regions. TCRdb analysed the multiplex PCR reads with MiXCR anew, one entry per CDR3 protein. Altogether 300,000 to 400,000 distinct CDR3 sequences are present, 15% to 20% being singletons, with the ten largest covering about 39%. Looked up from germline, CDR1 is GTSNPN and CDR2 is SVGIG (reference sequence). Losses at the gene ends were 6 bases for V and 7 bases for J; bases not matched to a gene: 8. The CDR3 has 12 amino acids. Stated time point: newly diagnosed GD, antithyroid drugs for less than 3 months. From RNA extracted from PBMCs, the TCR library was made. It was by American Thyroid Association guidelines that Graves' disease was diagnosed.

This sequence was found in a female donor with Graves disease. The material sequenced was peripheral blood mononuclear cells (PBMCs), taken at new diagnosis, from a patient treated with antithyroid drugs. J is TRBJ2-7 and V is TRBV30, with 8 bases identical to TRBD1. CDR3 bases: TGTGCCTGCTTGACAGGGGATGGGGAGCAGTACTTC. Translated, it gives CACLTGDGEQYF.